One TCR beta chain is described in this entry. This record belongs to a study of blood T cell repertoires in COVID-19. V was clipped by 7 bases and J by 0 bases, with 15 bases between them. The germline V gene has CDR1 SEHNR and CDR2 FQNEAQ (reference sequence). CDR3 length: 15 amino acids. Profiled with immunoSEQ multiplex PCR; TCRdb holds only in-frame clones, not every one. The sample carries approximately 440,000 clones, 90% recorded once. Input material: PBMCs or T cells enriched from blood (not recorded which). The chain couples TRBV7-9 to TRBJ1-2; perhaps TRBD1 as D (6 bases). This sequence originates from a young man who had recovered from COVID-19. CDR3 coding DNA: TGTGCCAGCATACCCGGGGGGCCGTCTAACTATGGCTACACCTTC. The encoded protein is CASIPGGPSNYGYTF.